This TCR beta chain stems from a study of cytomegalovirus exposure and HLA in healthy donors. A multiplex PCR was run with 60 Vbeta primers and 13 Jbeta primers. TCRdb's copy holds only in-frame clones and misses some; the assay was immunoSEQ multiplex PCR. The sample consists of approximately 180,000 clones, approximately 80% of them appearing once. General study points: Later analysis demonstrated an association between a missense DCLRE1C variant and TCR beta V- and J-gene trimming. Several of the most significant clusters appeared linked to common viral pathogens, based on a later analysis. Reported performance of the classifier showed diagnosis of cytomegalovirus status with high specificity and sensitivity.

Though probably carrying unrecorded immune exposures, donors were nominally healthy at sampling. A word on this clone: Its antigen remains unknown.

CDR3 size: 16 residues. The germline gives CDR1 SGHTA, CDR2 FQGTGA. This sequence was found in a man younger than 35 in good health and CMV-seronegative. This chain connects TRBV7-3 to TRBJ1-5; 8 positions agree with TRBD1. Sequenced material: PBMCs. The CDR3 here is CDLGHPRGPSLQPQHF. For the CDR3, the DNA is TGTGATTTAGGACATCCCAGGGGGCCGTCTCTTCAGCCCCAGCATTTT. Full variable domain (missing parts from reference TRBV7-3 and TRBJ1-5): GAGVSQTPSNKVTEKGKYVELRCDPISGHTALYWYRQSLGQGPEFLIYFQGTGAADDSGLPNDRFFAVRPEGSVSTLKIQRTERGDSAVYLCDLGHPRGPSLQPQHFGDGTRLSIL.